These T cell receptor beta chains were read from a single sample in a study of blood T cell repertoires in COVID-19. TCRdb's copy holds only in-frame clones and misses some; the assay was immunoSEQ multiplex PCR. The sample contains 360,000 or so clones, just under 90% of which appear only once. The specimen was PBMCs or T cells enriched from blood (not recorded which). The receptors derive from a woman aged 25 to 39 who had recovered from COVID-19. Both conserved end residues are part of each CDR3. The order of the fields is clone size, D gene, J gene, V gene, CDR3 protein, CDR3 DNA. A D gene is named only where the DNA matches it firmly. Only some rows state a clone size, as once, few, many or a class for expanded clones.

clone_size: .; d_call: TRBD1; j_call: TRBJ2-7; v_call: TRBV30; cdr3_aa: CAWSGQGAREQYF; cdr3_nt: TGTGCCTGGAGTGGACAGGGGGCACGCGAGCAGTACTTC
clone_size: .; d_call: TRBD1; j_call: TRBJ2-6; v_call: TRBV27; cdr3_aa: CASSVLTGERGGSGANVLTF; cdr3_nt: TGTGCCAGCAGTGTACTTACAGGGGAACGTGGTGGGTCTGGGGCCAACGTCCTGACTTTC
clone_size: .; d_call: .; j_call: TRBJ2-7; v_call: TRBV10-1; cdr3_aa: CASGSSRYEQYF; cdr3_nt: TGCGCCAGCGGTAGCAGCCGCTACGAGCAGTACTTC
clone_size: .; d_call: TRBD1; j_call: TRBJ2-5; v_call: TRBV19; cdr3_aa: CASRGTGPGTQYF; cdr3_nt: TGTGCCAGTAGGGGGACAGGTCCCGGGACCCAGTACTTC
clone_size: .; d_call: .; j_call: TRBJ1-3; v_call: TRBV25-1; cdr3_aa: CASSEPGLTGNTIYF; cdr3_nt: TGTGCCAGCAGTGAACCCGGACTAACTGGAAACACCATATATTTT
clone_size: few; d_call: .; j_call: TRBJ2-5; v_call: TRBV5-6; cdr3_aa: CASSSYRRDRTQETQYF; cdr3_nt: TGTGCCAGCAGCTCCTATCGGAGGGATAGGACCCAAGAGACCCAGTACTTC
clone_size: few; d_call: .; j_call: TRBJ2-7; v_call: TRBV13; cdr3_aa: CASRPRGEGPYEQYF; cdr3_nt: TGTGCCAGCAGGCCTCGCGGGGAAGGACCCTACGAGCAGTACTTC
clone_size: .; d_call: .; j_call: TRBJ1-1; v_call: TRBV19; cdr3_aa: CASSIDRGEAFF; cdr3_nt: TGTGCCAGTAGTATAGACAGGGGAGAAGCTTTCTTT
clone_size: once; d_call: TRBD1; j_call: TRBJ1-2; v_call: TRBV5-6; cdr3_aa: CASSPLPRDRFAYGYTF; cdr3_nt: TGTGCCAGCAGCCCGCTTCCCCGGGACAGGTTTGCCTATGGCTACACCTTC
clone_size: .; d_call: TRBD1; j_call: TRBJ1-2; v_call: TRBV4-3; cdr3_aa: CASSQDFTGANYGYTF; cdr3_nt: TGCGCCAGCAGCCAAGATTTCACAGGGGCTAACTATGGCTACACCTTC
clone_size: .; d_call: .; j_call: TRBJ1-1; v_call: TRBV3-1/TRBV3-2; cdr3_aa: CASSQDPRRMNTEAFF; cdr3_nt: TGTGCCAGCAGCCAAGATCCGCGGCGCATGAACACTGAAGCTTTCTTT
clone_size: few; d_call: .; j_call: TRBJ2-2; v_call: TRBV18; cdr3_aa: CASSPLQGNAGELFF; cdr3_nt: TGTGCCAGCTCACCCCTTCAGGGAAACGCCGGGGAGCTGTTTTTT
clone_size: .; d_call: TRBD2; j_call: TRBJ2-3; v_call: TRBV7-3; cdr3_aa: CASSPFATSGAATQYF; cdr3_nt: TGTGCCAGCAGCCCCTTCGCAACTAGCGGTGCGGCTACGCAGTATTTT
clone_size: few; d_call: .; j_call: TRBJ1-2; v_call: TRBV30; cdr3_aa: CAWVRSQGGGGYTF; cdr3_nt: TGTGCCTGGGTCCGCTCGCAGGGAGGTGGTGGCTACACCTTC
clone_size: .; d_call: TRBD1; j_call: TRBJ1-5; v_call: TRBV24-1; cdr3_aa: CATSVAGQGPDGNQPQHF; cdr3_nt: TGTGCCACCTCAGTCGCGGGACAGGGACCCGACGGCAATCAGCCCCAGCATTTT
clone_size: .; d_call: .; j_call: TRBJ2-5; v_call: TRBV12-3/TRBV12-4; cdr3_aa: CASSLGRVETQYF; cdr3_nt: TGTGCCAGCAGTTTAGGTCGGGTGGAGACCCAGTACTTC
clone_size: .; d_call: TRBD2; j_call: TRBJ2-5; v_call: TRBV7-2; cdr3_aa: CASSLAPLLAGGQETQYF; cdr3_nt: TGTGCCAGCAGCTTAGCCCCATTACTAGCGGGAGGGCAAGAGACCCAGTACTTC
clone_size: .; d_call: .; j_call: TRBJ1-6; v_call: TRBV15; cdr3_aa: CATSRGGDGNSPLHF; cdr3_nt: TGTGCCACCAGCAGAGGGGGCGATGGGAATTCACCCCTCCACTTT
clone_size: .; d_call: .; j_call: TRBJ2-2; v_call: TRBV12-3/TRBV12-4; cdr3_aa: CASSFFSSGELFF; cdr3_nt: TGTGCCAGCAGTTTCTTTAGTTCCGGGGAGCTGTTTTTT
clone_size: .; d_call: TRBD2; j_call: TRBJ2-3; v_call: TRBV27; cdr3_aa: CASSQGLAGSFSTDTQYF; cdr3_nt: TGTGCCAGCAGCCAGGGACTAGCGGGATCGTTTAGCACAGATACGCAGTATTTT
clone_size: .; d_call: .; j_call: TRBJ2-1; v_call: TRBV18; cdr3_aa: CASSGLAGSYNEQFF; cdr3_nt: TGTGCCAGCTCTGGGTTGGCGGGCTCCTACAATGAGCAGTTCTTC
clone_size: .; d_call: .; j_call: TRBJ2-7; v_call: TRBV15; cdr3_aa: CATSRREIAGTHYEQYF; cdr3_nt: TGTGCCACCAGCAGAAGAGAAATCGCCGGGACACACTACGAGCAGTACTTC
clone_size: .; d_call: .; j_call: TRBJ2-1; v_call: TRBV9; cdr3_aa: CASSLDGGYNEQFF; cdr3_nt: TGTGCCAGCAGCTTGGACGGGGGCTACAATGAGCAGTTCTTC
clone_size: once; d_call: TRBD1; j_call: TRBJ1-3; v_call: TRBV5-6; cdr3_aa: CASSLVRGLGGNTIYF; cdr3_nt: TGTGCCAGCAGCTTGGTCAGGGGGCTCGGTGGAAACACCATATATTTT
clone_size: .; d_call: TRBD1; j_call: TRBJ1-4; v_call: TRBV3-1/TRBV3-2; cdr3_aa: CASSQVLGGNEKLFF; cdr3_nt: TGTGCCAGCAGCCAAGTGCTAGGGGGCAATGAAAAACTGTTTTTT
clone_size: .; d_call: .; j_call: TRBJ1-2; v_call: TRBV27; cdr3_aa: CASSPGGSGSGYTF; cdr3_nt: TGTGCCAGCAGTCCGGGAGGTAGCGGGAGTGGCTACACCTTC
clone_size: .; d_call: TRBD1; j_call: TRBJ1-2; v_call: TRBV7-8; cdr3_aa: CASSVRDRLNGYTF; cdr3_nt: TGTGCCAGCAGCGTCCGGGACAGACTTAATGGCTACACCTTC
clone_size: .; d_call: TRBD1; j_call: TRBJ2-3; v_call: TRBV5-1; cdr3_aa: CASSLVDRVVADTQYF; cdr3_nt: TGCGCCAGCAGCTTGGTCGACAGGGTCGTCGCAGATACGCAGTATTTT
clone_size: .; d_call: .; j_call: TRBJ2-1; v_call: TRBV7-6; cdr3_aa: CASSSQTSYNEQFF; cdr3_nt: TGTGCCAGCAGCTCCCAAACTAGCTACAATGAGCAGTTCTTC
clone_size: .; d_call: TRBD1; j_call: TRBJ1-5; v_call: TRBV4-3; cdr3_aa: CASSQTLPRQGGQPQHF; cdr3_nt: TGCGCCAGCAGCCAGACATTACCGAGACAGGGTGGACAGCCCCAGCATTTT
clone_size: .; d_call: TRBD1; j_call: TRBJ1-1; v_call: TRBV4-3; cdr3_aa: CASSQVRGRVNTEAFF; cdr3_nt: TGCGCCAGCAGCCAAGTAAGGGGGCGGGTGAACACTGAAGCTTTCTTT
clone_size: .; d_call: .; j_call: TRBJ1-2; v_call: TRBV3-1/TRBV3-2; cdr3_aa: CASSQDIYGYTF; cdr3_nt: TGTGCCAGCAGCCAAGATATCTATGGCTACACCTTC
clone_size: .; d_call: .; j_call: TRBJ1-5; v_call: TRBV7-2; cdr3_aa: CASSSRQDNSNQPQHF; cdr3_nt: TGTGCCAGCAGCTCCAGACAGGACAATAGCAATCAGCCCCAGCATTTT
clone_size: .; d_call: TRBD1; j_call: TRBJ1-5; v_call: TRBV19; cdr3_aa: CASSMLGQVSNQPQHF; cdr3_nt: TGTGCCAGTAGTATGCTTGGACAGGTTAGCAATCAGCCCCAGCATTTT
clone_size: .; d_call: TRBD1; j_call: TRBJ2-6; v_call: TRBV9; cdr3_aa: CASSVGQGWSSGANVLTF; cdr3_nt: TGTGCCAGCAGCGTAGGACAGGGATGGAGCTCTGGGGCCAACGTCCTGACTTTC
clone_size: .; d_call: TRBD1; j_call: TRBJ1-2; v_call: TRBV19; cdr3_aa: CASSVTGTGGTYGYTF; cdr3_nt: TGTGCCAGTAGTGTAACCGGGACAGGGGGCACCTATGGCTACACCTTC
clone_size: .; d_call: TRBD1; j_call: TRBJ1-1; v_call: TRBV12-5; cdr3_aa: CASAPTGGYTEAFF; cdr3_nt: TGTGCTAGTGCCCCGACAGGGGGATACACTGAAGCTTTCTTT
clone_size: .; d_call: .; j_call: TRBJ2-7; v_call: TRBV19; cdr3_aa: CASSSGLTSYEQYF; cdr3_nt: TGTGCCAGTAGTTCCGGACTCACCTCCTACGAGCAGTACTTC
clone_size: .; d_call: TRBD2; j_call: TRBJ2-1; v_call: TRBV3-1/TRBV3-2; cdr3_aa: CASCQLGLANEQFF; cdr3_nt: TGTGCCAGCTGCCAACTGGGACTAGCAAATGAGCAGTTCTTC
clone_size: .; d_call: TRBD1; j_call: TRBJ2-2; v_call: TRBV2; cdr3_aa: CAGGQGGTSGELFF; cdr3_nt: TGTGCCGGTGGACAGGGCGGCACATCCGGGGAGCTGTTTTTT
clone_size: .; d_call: .; j_call: TRBJ2-3; v_call: TRBV3-1/TRBV3-2; cdr3_aa: CASSQGQGDTQYF; cdr3_nt: TGTGCCAGCAGCCAAGGTCAGGGGGATACGCAGTATTTT
clone_size: .; d_call: TRBD1; j_call: TRBJ1-3; v_call: TRBV30; cdr3_aa: CAWSHPGRGGGNTIYF; cdr3_nt: TGTGCCTGGAGTCACCCAGGGCGAGGGGGCGGAAACACCATATATTTT
clone_size: once; d_call: TRBD1; j_call: TRBJ2-5; v_call: TRBV6-6; cdr3_aa: CASRPGQHLLETQYF; cdr3_nt: TGTGCCAGCAGACCGGGACAGCACCTTCTGGAGACCCAGTACTTC
clone_size: .; d_call: TRBD1; j_call: TRBJ2-7; v_call: TRBV10-3; cdr3_aa: CAISPQGQGGSYEQYF; cdr3_nt: TGTGCCATCAGCCCTCAGGGACAGGGAGGTTCCTACGAGCAGTACTTC
clone_size: .; d_call: TRBD1; j_call: TRBJ1-1; v_call: TRBV19; cdr3_aa: CASGDRVNTEAFF; cdr3_nt: TGTGCCAGTGGGGACAGGGTGAACACTGAAGCTTTCTTT